The clone carrying this TCR beta chain occurred once. No antigen is known for it. The repertoire was sequenced with immunoSEQ multiplex PCR; TCRdb's copy has only in-frame clones and lacks some. The table lists about 130,000 clones, approximately 88% of them singletons, with over 1.5% in the top ten. Germline-derived CDR1 and CDR2 are MNHNS and SASEGT. V lost 5 bases to trimming and J lost 0 bases, with 6 bases between them. This CDR3 region has 13 residues. The record originates from a study of T cells in localized non-small cell lung cancer. Study outcomes and limitations: Sequencing involved a lone tumor region, leaving heterogeneity possible. A median of roughly 55 of the top 100 tumor clones appeared in adjacent lung, which was paired and uninvolved. Overall survival was longer when the density of T cells in the blood was higher.

Sequencing used peripheral blood, obtained before any cancer treatment. The chain is built from TRBV6-1 and TRBJ2-3; the D is unclear. The source is a female donor older than 55 with stage I lung adenocarcinoma. In DNA, the CDR3 is TGTGCCAGCAGTAGGCCGAGCACAGATACGCAGTATTTT. Encoded protein: CASSRPSTDTQYF.